The 32 T cell receptor beta chains in this list originate from one sample, sequenced in a study of regulatory T cells in long-lasting Graves disease. Arm-PCR of CDR3 regions and iRepertoire HTBI primers were the basis on which TCR beta libraries were built. One entry per CDR3 protein, called by TCRdb with MiXCR from the multiplex PCR reads. Of approximately 270,000 distinct CDR3 sequences listed, about 17% are singletons. As for time point: newly diagnosed GD, antithyroid drugs for less than 3 months. PBMC RNA was the source of the TCR library. This same sample was also part of a study on T cells in Graves' hyperthyroidism and ophthalmopathy.

The sample here was peripheral blood mononuclear cells (PBMCs), taken at new diagnosis, from a patient treated with antithyroid drugs. These receptors all stem from a woman in her twenties or thirties with Graves disease.

The V gene is TRBV7-2, the J gene TRBJ1-5, with 9 bases identical to TRBD1. Losses at the gene ends were 2 bases for V and 6 bases for J; bases not matched to a gene: 5. CDR1 and CDR2 from the germline V gene are SGHTA and FQGNSA. The CDR3 runs 15 residues. CDR3 bases: TGTGCCAGCAGCTTACTCGGGACAGGGAGTCAGCCCCAGCATTTT. This translates into CASSLLGTGSQPQHF.

This clonotype appeared a few times. It may be a read error: a sequence one base away is much more abundant. The J gene is TRBJ2-3, the V gene TRBV12-3 or TRBV12-4, with 12 bases aligning to TRBD2. The CDR3 is made up of 14 amino acids. CDR3 DNA sequence: TGTACCAGCAAATCGACTAGCGGGAGTCATACGCAGTATTTT. Amino acids: CTSKSTSGSHTQYF.

This clonotype was counted at least ten times. V is TRBV18 and J is TRBJ2-1, with D perhaps matching TRBD1 (6 bases). Germline V gives CDR1 KGHSH, CDR2 LQKENI. The CDR3 is 14 amino acids. Trimming removed 6 bases from V and 12 bases from J, with 21 bases in between. CDR3 region: CASSRDTPVSSQFF. The CDR3 DNA follows: TGTGCCAGCTCCCGGGACACTCCTGTTAGCTCGCAGTTCTTC.

There are a few counts of this clonotype. This rearrangement joins TRBV6-1 to TRBJ2-7; tentatively, D is TRBD1 (5 bases). Looked up from germline, CDR1 is MNHNS and CDR2 is SASEGT. Deletions cut 4 bases from V and 0 bases from J, with 7 bases between. This CDR3 contains 13 residues. The CDR3 nucleotides read TGTGCCAGCAGTGGGACATACTCCTACGAGCAGTACTTC. The encoded protein is CASSGTYSYEQYF.

Concerning this clonotype itself: A far larger clone is one base from this, pointing to a likely read error. In DNA, the CDR3 is TGTGCCAGCAGCCCCGCACCGAGGGGCGGTTACAATGAGCAGTTCTTC. Encoded protein: CASSPAPRGGYNEQFF. The chain has TRBV7-9 and TRBJ2-1; either TRBD1 or TRBD2 may supply D (5 bases each). CDR1 is SEHNR and CDR2 is FQNEAQ in the germline V gene (reference sequence). V gave up 5 bases and J gave up 4 bases, with 18 bases separating them. The CDR3 runs to 16 residues. The variable domain in full, with the rest retrieved from reference TRBV7-9 and TRBJ2-1, is DTGVSQNPRHKITKRGQNVTFRCDPISEHNRLYWYRQTLGQGPEFLTYFQNEAQLEKSRLLSDRFSAERPKGSFSTLEIQRTEQGDSAMYLCASSPAPRGGYNEQFFGPGTRLTVL.

This clonotype was counted many times. The chain is built from TRBV6-1 and TRBJ1-2; the match to TRBD1 covers 8 bases. This CDR3 region has 17 residues. CDR1 is MNHNS and CDR2 is SASEGT in the germline V gene. With V trimmed by 3 bases and J by 4 bases, 13 bases remained unmatched. CDR3 protein: CASSDTGGRWLSYGYTF. CDR3 sequence (DNA): TGTGCCAGCAGTGACACAGGGGGACGGTGGTTAAGCTATGGCTACACCTTC.

This clonotype showed up many times. V is TRBV7-2 and J is TRBJ2-7; TRBD2 matches 7 bases. The CDR3 runs to 15 residues. After removal of 5 bases from V and 1 base from J, the junction contained 8 bases not matched to a gene. From germline, CDR1 is SGHTA and CDR2 FQGNSA. The CDR3 region is CASSREGGHSYEQYF. For the CDR3, the DNA is TGTGCCAGCAGCAGGGAGGGCGGGCATTCCTACGAGCAGTACTTC.

This clonotype was picked up many times. The chain couples TRBV29-1 to TRBJ1-2, with D unclear. The CDR3 has 11 residues. Trimming cost V 3 bases and J 4 bases, with 6 bases left between them. The germline V gene has CDR1 SQVTM and CDR2 ANQGSEA. CDR3 loop: CSVEGSYGYTF. CDR3 bases: TGCAGCGTTGAGGGCAGCTATGGCTACACCTTC.

This clonotype was found many times. The gene calls are TRBV5-1 and TRBJ2-1, with 11 bases matching TRBD2. V dropped 4 bases and J dropped 8; count of bases not matched to a gene: 8. From germline, CDR1 is SGHRS and CDR2 YFSETQ. This CDR3 comprises 15 residues. CDR3: CASSPVAGGSDEQFF. CDR3 DNA: TGCGCCAGCAGCCCAGTAGCGGGGGGGAGTGATGAGCAGTTCTTC.

This clonotype came up many times. The chain combines TRBV20-1 with TRBJ2-1, with 8 bases aligning to TRBD2. Germline V CDR1 and CDR2: DFQATT, SNEGSKA (reference sequence). The ends lost 3 bases at V and 2 bases at J; junction bases unmatched: 3. The CDR3 totals 14 residues. The chain's CDR3 is CSASRGGAYNEQFF. CDR3 coding DNA: TGCAGTGCTAGTCGGGGGGGGGCCTACAATGAGCAGTTCTTC.

This clonotype was detected many times. Here the CDR3 DNA reads TGTGCCAGCTCGCCCCGGGACGGCACTGAAGCTTTCTTT. Translated, it gives CASSPRDGTEAFF. V usage is TRBV18 and J usage is TRBJ1-1; the D gene is possibly TRBD1 (5 bases). V was trimmed by 6 bases and J by 4 bases, leaving 12 bases between them. CDR3 length: 13 residues. The V gene's germline CDR1 is KGHSH and CDR2 LQKENI.

This clonotype occurred many times. The V and J genes are TRBV9 and TRBJ1-1; 10 positions match TRBD1. The CDR3 runs 15 residues. The germline gives CDR1 SGDLS, CDR2 YYNGEE. V lost 3 bases to trimming and J lost 3 bases; unmatched junction nucleotides: 5. The CDR3 sequence: CASSAGDRGYTEAFF. Here the CDR3 DNA reads TGTGCCAGCAGCGCCGGGGACAGGGGATACACTGAAGCTTTCTTT.

This clonotype was picked up many times. The genes are TRBV5-6 and TRBJ1-3, with D hard to call. This CDR3 contains 16 residues. Germline V gives CDR1 SGHDT, CDR2 YYEEEE. Trimming removed 1 base from V and 4 bases from J, with 15 bases in between. The CDR3 reads CASSLWGSSGGNTIYF. In DNA, the CDR3 is TGTGCCAGCAGCTTGTGGGGTTCGAGCGGAGGAAACACCATATATTTT.

The CDR3 bases are TGTGCCAGCAGCTTACGGGGGACTAGCGGGAGTTTAGGGAGCACAGATACGCAGTATTTT. It translates to CASSLRGTSGSLGSTDTQYF. The genes are TRBV7-9 and TRBJ2-3; 14 bases fit TRBD2. With 2 bases clipped from V and 0 bases from J, the junction kept 10 bases outside the gene matches. Germline-derived CDR1 and CDR2 are SEHNR and FQNEAQ (reference sequence). The CDR3 spans 20 residues. Combining the CDR3 with reference TRBV7-9 and TRBJ2-3 gives the whole variable domain DTGVSQNPRHKITKRGQNVTFRCDPISEHNRLYWYRQTLGQGPEFLTYFQNEAQLEKSRLLSDRFSAERPKGSFSTLEIQRTEQGDSAMYLCASSLRGTSGSLGSTDTQYFGPGTRLTVL.

This clonotype showed up many times. The chain links TRBV20-1 to TRBJ1-2; the D gene is possibly TRBD1 (5 bases). This CDR3 has 13 amino acids. Germline lookup yields CDR1 DFQATT and CDR2 SNEGSKA (reference sequence). V lost 5 bases, J lost 2 bases, and 12 bases lay in between. CDR3 nucleotide sequence: TGCAGTGCTCAAGACAGACTGAACTATGGCTACACCTTC. It encodes CSAQDRLNYGYTF.

The chain has TRBV20-1 and TRBJ2-7, with D possibly matching TRBD2 (7 bases). Trimming took off 0 bases at V and 5 bases at J, with 14 bases between the two ends. Germline V lookup: CDR1 DFQATT, CDR2 SNEGSKA (reference sequence). The CDR3 covers 14 residues. CDR3 in amino acids: CSARDGVGGHEQYF. DNA for the CDR3: TGCAGTGCTAGAGATGGGGTCGGGGGGCACGAGCAGTACTTC.

This clonotype was seen many times. The rearrangement joins TRBV20-1 to TRBJ2-1; TRBD2 aligns across 7 bases. This CDR3 has 16 residues. CDR1 and CDR2 (germline): DFQATT, SNEGSKA (reference sequence). Trimming removed 6 bases from V and 0 bases from J; junction bases left unmatched: 11. CDR3 bases: TGCAGTGCCCCCACCGTGTCTAGCGGCTCCTACAATGAGCAGTTCTTC. Encoded protein: CSAPTVSSGSYNEQFF.

This clonotype was seen repeatedly, ten times or more. The gene calls are TRBV20-1 and TRBJ2-1; maybe TRBD2 (6 bases). V lost 3 bases and J lost 0, with 9 bases in between. Germline V lookup: CDR1 DFQATT, CDR2 SNEGSKA (reference sequence). The CDR3 has 14 residues. The CDR3 reads CSASGGLSYNEQFF. Here the CDR3 DNA reads TGCAGTGCTAGCGGGGGACTCTCCTACAATGAGCAGTTCTTC.

This clonotype was found many times. The chain carries TRBV7-2 and TRBJ2-5; 9 positions agree with TRBD2. Germline CDR1 reads SGHTA; CDR2 reads FQGNSA. This CDR3 has 17 amino acids. The ends lost 5 bases at V and 4 bases at J; junction bases unmatched: 14. CDR3 DNA: TGTGCCAGCAGCGAGAGGATCGGCGGGGGGGCGTCAGAGACCCAGTACTTC. Translated: CASSERIGGGASETQYF.

This clonotype has a count of ten or more. The V and J genes are TRBV7-9 and TRBJ2-5; 8 bases agree with TRBD1. Losses at the gene ends were 7 bases for V and 1 base for J; bases not matched to a gene: 23. The CDR3 totals 20 residues. The V gene's germline CDR1 is SEHNR and CDR2 FQNEAQ (reference sequence). The CDR3 DNA is TGTGCCAGCATCACCTCTCCGTTCGACAGGGGAGAAGGGGTCCAAGAGACCCAGTACTTC. This codes for CASITSPFDRGEGVQETQYF.

The rearrangement uses TRBV20-1 and TRBJ1-1, with TRBD1 matching over 9 bases. The germline CDR1 and CDR2 sequences are DFQATT and SNEGSKA (reference sequence). The V gene end was trimmed by 6 bases and the J gene end by 4 bases; junction bases not matched to a gene: 9. This CDR3 is built from 14 residues. DNA for the CDR3: TGCAGTGCCCATAGTGACAGGGGGGGCACTGAAGCTTTCTTT. This translates into CSAHSDRGGTEAFF.

Concerning this clonotype: A far bigger clonotype differs at one base, so this is likely a read error. The CDR3 coding sequence is TGTGCCAGCAGCTTCTATAGCGGGGGTAGCAATGAGCAGTTCTTC. Its translation: CASSFYSGGSNEQFF. The rearrangement joins TRBV7-2 to TRBJ2-1; 9 bases are shared with TRBD2. The CDR3 runs to 15 residues. V was pared by 3 bases and J by 6 bases, with 6 bases of the junction left unmatched. In germline, CDR1 is SGHTA, CDR2 FQGNSA.

On this clonotype: Being one base from a much bigger clone, this may be a read error. The chain couples TRBV6-1 to TRBJ2-5; TRBD2 matches 9 bases. The CDR3 runs 16 residues. With 5 bases clipped from V and 2 bases from J, the junction kept 9 bases outside the gene matches. Germline V CDR1 and CDR2: MNHNS, SASEGT. CDR3 sequence reads: CASSHPASGAQETQYF. CDR3 nucleotide sequence: TGTGCCAGCAGTCATCCGGCTAGCGGGGCTCAAGAGACCCAGTACTTC.

This clonotype was seen repeatedly, ten times or more. The CDR3 sequence: CASSQGWGEHIYF. The CDR3 DNA follows: TGTGCCAGCAGCCAAGGTTGGGGAGAGCACATATATTTT. The J gene is TRBJ1-3, the V gene TRBV3-1; D is ambiguous. Trimming took off 1 base at V and 12 bases at J, with 13 bases between the two ends. This CDR3 contains 13 residues. In germline, CDR1 is LGHDT, CDR2 YNNKEL (reference sequence).

With regard to this clonotype: This sequence may be a read error, since a much larger clone differs from it by one base. The chain employs TRBV3-1 and TRBJ1-2, with D unclear. CDR1 and CDR2 from the germline V gene are LGHDT and YNNKEL (reference sequence). CDR3 length: 16 amino acids. The CDR3: CASSPRSSGYSYAYTF. CDR3 in DNA: TGTGCCAGCAGCCCTAGAAGTTCTGGGTACTCCTATGCCTACACCTTC.

This clonotype has ten or more counts. The chain has TRBV12-3 or TRBV12-4 and TRBJ1-5; TRBD1 aligns across 12 bases. CDR3 length: 17 amino acids. With 3 bases clipped from V and 1 base from J, the junction kept 4 bases outside the gene matches. The CDR3 sequence is CASSFGTGGLSNQPQHF. The CDR3 DNA reads as TGTGCCAGCAGTTTCGGGACAGGGGGCCTAAGCAATCAGCCCCAGCATTTT.

Regarding this clonotype: A much larger clonotype is one base distant, so this may be a read error. This rearrangement joins TRBV20-1 to TRBJ2-3, with 15 bases that match TRBD2. V shed 3 bases and J 4 bases; nucleotides not matched to a gene: 5. Germline CDR1 DFQATT, CDR2 SNEGSKA (reference sequence). The CDR3 has 16 amino acids. Written as DNA, the CDR3 is TGCAGTGCTAGCGGACTAGCGGGGGGGGGCGCAGATACGCAGTATTTT. Translating it yields CSASGLAGGGADTQYF.

This clonotype was seen repeatedly, ten times or more. This sequence joins TRBV20-1 and TRBJ1-1; tentatively, D is TRBD1 (6 bases). V lost 6 bases, J lost 4 bases, and 24 bases lay in between. The CDR3 totals 16 residues. From germline, CDR1 is DFQATT and CDR2 SNEGSKA (reference sequence). CDR3 residues: CSAQQGNRVTGTEAFF. Written as DNA, the CDR3 is TGCAGTGCGCAGCAAGGTAACAGGGTAACGGGCACTGAAGCTTTCTTT.

This clonotype has a handful of counts. Given a much more abundant clone one base away, this may be a read error. The chain has TRBV6-2 or TRBV6-3 and TRBJ2-7; TRBD2 is a possible D gene (7 bases). There are 16 residues in the CDR3. The germline gives CDR1 MNHEY, CDR2 SVGEGT. CDR3 sequence: CASSHSKGGAGYEQYF. The CDR3 bases are TGTGCCAGCAGTCACTCGAAGGGGGGGGCCGGGTACGAGCAGTACTTC.

The chain carries TRBV5-6 and TRBJ2-5, with 8 bases identical to TRBD1. Germline V gene lookup returns CDR1 SGHDT and CDR2 YYEEEE. Trimming took 3 bases from V and 5 from J; bases not matched to a gene: 12. The CDR3 extends over 16 amino acids. CDR3: CASSSPGQGGGETQYF. DNA for the CDR3: TGTGCCAGCAGCTCGCCCGGACAGGGAGGAGGGGAGACCCAGTACTTC.

With respect to this clonotype: A much bigger clone sits one base away, suggesting this may be a read error. CDR3 bases: TGTGCCAGCAGCTTTCCCCTCCTGGTTGGTGAGCAGTACTTC. Protein: CASSFPLLVGEQYF. V is TRBV5-8 and J is TRBJ2-7; D not resolved. Trimming stripped 2 bases from V and 7 bases from J, with 16 bases between. CDR3 length: 14 amino acids. Germline values: CDR1 SGHTS, CDR2 YDEGEE.

This clonotype was seen many times. The chain is built from TRBV6-1 and TRBJ1-4; 7 nucleotides agree with TRBD1. Germline V gene lookup returns CDR1 MNHNS and CDR2 SASEGT. V shed 9 bases, J shed 3 bases, and the junction held 7 bases outside the gene matches. The CDR3 extends over 14 amino acids. The CDR3 sequence is CASSTGFPNEKLFF. For the CDR3, the DNA is TGTGCCAGTTCGACAGGGTTTCCTAATGAAAAACTGTTTTTT.